This T cell receptor (beta chain) was retrieved from a study of cytomegalovirus exposure and HLA in healthy donors. Study-wide results and limits: In an earlier analysis, productive rearrangement rates for most beta V segments clustered near 90% or 30%. The listing of roughly 160 TCR beta chains classed them as cytomegalovirus-associated.

The CDR3 covers 11 residues. V dropped 7 bases and J dropped 3 bases, with 6 bases sitting between them. Germline V CDR1 and CDR2: SGHNT, YYREEE (reference sequence). Points on this clone: The antigen remains unidentified.

Both 60 Vbeta primers and 13 Jbeta primers went into the PCR. The repertoire was sequenced with immunoSEQ multiplex PCR; TCRdb's copy has only in-frame clones and lacks some. The sample holds about 160,000 clones, roughly 76% seen once. The sequenced sample consisted of PBMCs. This rearrangement joins TRBV5-4 to TRBJ2-3; D call uncertain. The source is a man aged 60-69 years in good health and CMV-seronegative. For the CDR3, the DNA is TGTGCCAGCCAGATTACAGATACGCAGTATTTT. Encoded protein: CASQITDTQYF.